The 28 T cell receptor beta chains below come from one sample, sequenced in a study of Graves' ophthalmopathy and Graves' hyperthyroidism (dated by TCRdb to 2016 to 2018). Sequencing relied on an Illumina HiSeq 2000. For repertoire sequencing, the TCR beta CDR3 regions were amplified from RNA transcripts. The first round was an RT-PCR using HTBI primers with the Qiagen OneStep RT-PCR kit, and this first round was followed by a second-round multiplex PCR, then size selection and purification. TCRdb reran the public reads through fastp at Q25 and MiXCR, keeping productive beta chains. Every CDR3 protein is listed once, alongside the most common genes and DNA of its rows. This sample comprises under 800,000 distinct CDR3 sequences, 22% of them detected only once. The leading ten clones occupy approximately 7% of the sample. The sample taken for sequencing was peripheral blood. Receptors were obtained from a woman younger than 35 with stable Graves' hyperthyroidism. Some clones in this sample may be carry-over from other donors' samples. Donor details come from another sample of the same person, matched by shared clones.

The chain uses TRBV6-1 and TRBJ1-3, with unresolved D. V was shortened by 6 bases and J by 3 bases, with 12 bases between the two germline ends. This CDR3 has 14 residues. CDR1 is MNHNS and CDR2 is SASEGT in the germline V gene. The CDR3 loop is CASREEGYGNTIYF. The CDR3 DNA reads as TGTGCCAGCAGAGAGGAGGGTTATGGAAACACCATATATTTT.

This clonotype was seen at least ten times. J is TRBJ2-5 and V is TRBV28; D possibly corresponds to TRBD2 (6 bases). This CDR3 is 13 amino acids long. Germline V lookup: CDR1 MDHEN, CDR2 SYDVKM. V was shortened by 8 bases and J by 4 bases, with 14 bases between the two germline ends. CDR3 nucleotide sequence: TGTGCCAGCCGTCTGGAGGGGAGAGAGACCCAGTACTTC. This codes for CASRLEGRETQYF.

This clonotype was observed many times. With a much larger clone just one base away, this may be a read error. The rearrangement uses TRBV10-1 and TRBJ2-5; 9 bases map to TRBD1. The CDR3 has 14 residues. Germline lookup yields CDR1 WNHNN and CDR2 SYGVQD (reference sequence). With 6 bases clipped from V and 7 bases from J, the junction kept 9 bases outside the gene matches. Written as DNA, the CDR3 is TGCGCCAGCAGCCAGGGACAGGGAGGGGGGACCCAGTACTTC. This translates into CASSQGQGGGTQYF.

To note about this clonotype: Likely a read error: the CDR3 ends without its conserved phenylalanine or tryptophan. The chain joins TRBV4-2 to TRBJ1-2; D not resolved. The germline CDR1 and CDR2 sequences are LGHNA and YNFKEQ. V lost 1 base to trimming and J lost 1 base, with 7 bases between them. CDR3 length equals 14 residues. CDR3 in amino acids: CASSQVSSNYGYTY. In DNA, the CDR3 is TGTGCCAGCAGCCAAGTGAGCAGTAACTATGGCTACACCTAC.

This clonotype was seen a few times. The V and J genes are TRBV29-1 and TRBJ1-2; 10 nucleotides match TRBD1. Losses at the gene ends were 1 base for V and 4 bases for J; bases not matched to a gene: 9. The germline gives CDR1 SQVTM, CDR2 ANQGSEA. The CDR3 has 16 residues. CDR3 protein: CSVEGGPRQGAYGYTF. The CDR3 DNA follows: TGCAGCGTTGAAGGGGGGCCGCGACAGGGGGCCTATGGCTACACCTTC.

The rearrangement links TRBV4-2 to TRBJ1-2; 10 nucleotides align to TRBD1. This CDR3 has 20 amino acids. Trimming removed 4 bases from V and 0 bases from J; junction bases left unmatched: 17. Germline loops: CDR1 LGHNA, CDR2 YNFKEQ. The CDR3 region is CASSPKPPGQGIPSNYGYTF. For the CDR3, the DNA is TGTGCCAGCAGCCCCAAACCACCGGGACAGGGGATTCCCTCTAACTATGGCTACACCTTC.

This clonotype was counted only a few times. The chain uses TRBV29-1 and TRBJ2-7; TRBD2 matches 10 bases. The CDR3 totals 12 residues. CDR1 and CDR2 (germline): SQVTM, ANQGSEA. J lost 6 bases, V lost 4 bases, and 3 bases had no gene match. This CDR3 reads CSVVSGGSEQYF. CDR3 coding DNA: TGCAGCGTTGTTAGCGGGGGGTCCGAGCAGTACTTC.

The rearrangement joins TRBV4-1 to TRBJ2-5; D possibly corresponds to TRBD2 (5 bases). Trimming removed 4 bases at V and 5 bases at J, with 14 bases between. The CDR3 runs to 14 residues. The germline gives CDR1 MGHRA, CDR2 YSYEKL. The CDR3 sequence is CASSPQGSGETQYF. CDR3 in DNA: TGCGCCAGCAGCCCGCAAGGGAGTGGCGAGACCCAGTACTTC.

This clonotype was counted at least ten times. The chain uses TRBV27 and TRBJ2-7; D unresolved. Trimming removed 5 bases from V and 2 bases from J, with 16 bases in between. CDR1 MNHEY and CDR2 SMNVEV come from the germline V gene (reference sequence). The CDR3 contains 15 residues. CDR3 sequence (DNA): TGTGCCAGCAGTCCCCCAGCCGTACCCACCTACGAGCAGTACTTC. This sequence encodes CASSPPAVPTYEQYF.

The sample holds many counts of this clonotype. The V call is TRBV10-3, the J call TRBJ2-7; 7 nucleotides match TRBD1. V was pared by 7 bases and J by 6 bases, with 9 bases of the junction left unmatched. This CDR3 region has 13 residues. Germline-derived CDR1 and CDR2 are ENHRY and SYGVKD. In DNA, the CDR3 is TGTGCCATCATGACAGGGCCGGGTAGCGAGCAGTACTTC. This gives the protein CAIMTGPGSEQYF.

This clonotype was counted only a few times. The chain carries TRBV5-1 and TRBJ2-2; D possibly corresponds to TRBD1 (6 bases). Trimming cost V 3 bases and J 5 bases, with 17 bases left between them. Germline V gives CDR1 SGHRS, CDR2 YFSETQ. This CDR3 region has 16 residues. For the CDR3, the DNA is TGCGCCAGCAGCTGGGGGCCCCGGGACAATACCGGGGAGCTGTTTTTT. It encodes CASSWGPRDNTGELFF.

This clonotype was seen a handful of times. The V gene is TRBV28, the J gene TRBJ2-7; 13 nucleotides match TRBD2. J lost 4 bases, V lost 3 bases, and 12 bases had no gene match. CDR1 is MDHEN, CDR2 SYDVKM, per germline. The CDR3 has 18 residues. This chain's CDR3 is CASSLLLAGGPLPYEQYF. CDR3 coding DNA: TGTGCCAGCAGTTTGTTACTAGCGGGAGGGCCCCTGCCTTACGAGCAGTACTTC.

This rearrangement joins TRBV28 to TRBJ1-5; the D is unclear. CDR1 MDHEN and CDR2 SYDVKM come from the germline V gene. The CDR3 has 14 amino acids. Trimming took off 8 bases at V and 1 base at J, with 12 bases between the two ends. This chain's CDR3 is CASGVLGSNQPQHF. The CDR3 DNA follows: TGTGCCAGCGGCGTTCTGGGAAGCAATCAGCCCCAGCATTTT.

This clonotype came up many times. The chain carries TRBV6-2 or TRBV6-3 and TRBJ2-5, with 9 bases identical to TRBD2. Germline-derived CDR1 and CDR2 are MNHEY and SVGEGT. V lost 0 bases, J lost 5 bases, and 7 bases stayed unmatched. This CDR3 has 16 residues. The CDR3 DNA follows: TGTGCCAGCAGTTACTCGTATGGTAGCGGGAGTGAGACCCAGTACTTC. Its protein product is CASSYSYGSGSETQYF.

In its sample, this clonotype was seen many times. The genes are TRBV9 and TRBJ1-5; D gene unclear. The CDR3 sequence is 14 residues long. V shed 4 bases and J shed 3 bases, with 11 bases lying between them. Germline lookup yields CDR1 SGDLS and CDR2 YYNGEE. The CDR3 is CASSLDGNNQPQHF. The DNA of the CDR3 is TGTGCCAGCAGCTTGGACGGAAACAATCAGCCCCAGCATTTT.

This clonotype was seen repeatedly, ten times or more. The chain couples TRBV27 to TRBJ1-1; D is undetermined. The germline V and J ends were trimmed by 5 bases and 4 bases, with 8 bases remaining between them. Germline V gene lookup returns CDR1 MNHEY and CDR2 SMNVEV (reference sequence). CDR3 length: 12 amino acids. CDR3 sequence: CASSRPGTEAFF. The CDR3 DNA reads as TGTGCCAGCAGTCGTCCAGGCACTGAAGCTTTCTTT.

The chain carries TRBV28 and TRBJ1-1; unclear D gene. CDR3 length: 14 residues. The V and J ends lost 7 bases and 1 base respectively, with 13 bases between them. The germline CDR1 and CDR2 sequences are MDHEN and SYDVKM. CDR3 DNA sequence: TGTGCCAGCAACTATAATCCAGAGAACACTGAAGCTTTCTTT. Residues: CASNYNPENTEAFF.

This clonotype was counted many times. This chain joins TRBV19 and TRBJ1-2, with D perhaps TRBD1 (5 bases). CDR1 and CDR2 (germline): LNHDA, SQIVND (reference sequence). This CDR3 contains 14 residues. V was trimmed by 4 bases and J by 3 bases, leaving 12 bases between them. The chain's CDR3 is CASSTEPTDYGYTF. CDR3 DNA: TGTGCCAGTAGTACTGAACCGACAGACTATGGCTACACCTTC.

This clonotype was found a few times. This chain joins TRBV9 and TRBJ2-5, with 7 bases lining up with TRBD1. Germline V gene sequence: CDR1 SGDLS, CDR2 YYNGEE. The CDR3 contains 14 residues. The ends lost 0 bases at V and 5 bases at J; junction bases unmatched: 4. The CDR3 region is CASSVEGGRETQYF. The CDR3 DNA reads TGTGCCAGCAGCGTAGAAGGGGGCAGGGAGACCCAGTACTTC.

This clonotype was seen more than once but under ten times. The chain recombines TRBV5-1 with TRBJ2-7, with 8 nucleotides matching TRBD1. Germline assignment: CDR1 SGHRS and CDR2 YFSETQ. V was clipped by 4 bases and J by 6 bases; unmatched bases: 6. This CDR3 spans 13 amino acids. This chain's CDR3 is CASSHTGGFEQYF. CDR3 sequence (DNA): TGCGCCAGCAGCCACACAGGGGGGTTCGAGCAGTACTTC. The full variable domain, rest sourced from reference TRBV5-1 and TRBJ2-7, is KAGVTQTPRYLIKTRGQQVTLSCSPISGHRSVSWYQQTPGQGLQFLFEYFSETQRNKGNFPGRFSGRQFSNSRSEMNVSTLELGDSALYLCASSHTGGFEQYFGPGTRLTVT.

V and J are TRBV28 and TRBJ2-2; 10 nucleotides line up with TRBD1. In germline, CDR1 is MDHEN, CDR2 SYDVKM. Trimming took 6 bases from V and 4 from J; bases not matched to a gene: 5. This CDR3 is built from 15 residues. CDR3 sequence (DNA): TGTGCCAGCAGGGCGGGACAGGGGTTCACCGGGGAGCTGTTTTTT. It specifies CASRAGQGFTGELFF.

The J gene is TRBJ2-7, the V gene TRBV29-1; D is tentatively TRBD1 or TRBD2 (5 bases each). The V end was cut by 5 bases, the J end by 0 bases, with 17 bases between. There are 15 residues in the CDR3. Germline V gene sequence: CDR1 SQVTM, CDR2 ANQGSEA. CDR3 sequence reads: CSVQSGTQLSYEQYF. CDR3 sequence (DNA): TGCAGCGTTCAATCCGGGACCCAGCTCTCCTACGAGCAGTACTTC.

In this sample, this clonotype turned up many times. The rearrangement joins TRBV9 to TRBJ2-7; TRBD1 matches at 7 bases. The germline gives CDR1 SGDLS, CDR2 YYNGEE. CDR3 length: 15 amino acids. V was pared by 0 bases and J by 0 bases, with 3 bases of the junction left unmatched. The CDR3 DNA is TGTGCCAGCAGCGTAGGACGGGACAGCTCCTACGAGCAGTACTTC. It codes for CASSVGRDSSYEQYF.

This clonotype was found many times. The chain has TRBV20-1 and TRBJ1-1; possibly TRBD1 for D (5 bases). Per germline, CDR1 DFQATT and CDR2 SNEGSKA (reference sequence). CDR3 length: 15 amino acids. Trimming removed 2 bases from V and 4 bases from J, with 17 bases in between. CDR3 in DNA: TGCAGTGCTAGAAGGGTCCCAGGGTCGGGCACTGAAGCTTTCTTT. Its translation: CSARRVPGSGTEAFF.

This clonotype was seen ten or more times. This CDR3 is CASSMGLAYEQYF. DNA for the CDR3: TGTGCCAGTAGTATGGGACTAGCGTACGAGCAGTACTTC. The V and J genes are TRBV19 and TRBJ2-7; 10 nucleotides line up with TRBD2. Germline trimming cut 3 bases from V and 4 bases from J; bases unmatched to any gene: 0. The CDR3 has 13 residues. Germline V gives CDR1 LNHDA, CDR2 SQIVND (reference sequence).

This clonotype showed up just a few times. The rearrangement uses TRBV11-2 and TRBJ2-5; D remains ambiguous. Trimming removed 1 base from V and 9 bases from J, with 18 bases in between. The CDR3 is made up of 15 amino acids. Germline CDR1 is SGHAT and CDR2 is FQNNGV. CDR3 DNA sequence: TGTGCCAGCAGCTTAGGGCTCCATTCAGGCCCTGCCCAGTACTTC. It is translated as CASSLGLHSGPAQYF.

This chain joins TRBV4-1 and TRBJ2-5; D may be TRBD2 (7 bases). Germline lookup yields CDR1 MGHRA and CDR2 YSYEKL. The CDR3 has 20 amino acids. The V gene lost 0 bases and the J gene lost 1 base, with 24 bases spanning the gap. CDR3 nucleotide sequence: TGCGCCAGCAGCCAAGATTACCGGGGCGGGGGCGGGGGACGCCAAGAGACCCAGTACTTC. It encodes CASSQDYRGGGGGRQETQYF.

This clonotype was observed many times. CDR3 sequence reads: CATFGLGEQYF. The CDR3 nucleotides are TGTGCCACCTTCGGGCTCGGCGAGCAGTACTTC. The chain recombines TRBV28 with TRBJ2-7, with D unresolved. The V gene lost 10 bases and the J gene lost 6 bases, with 13 bases spanning the gap. The germline V gene encodes CDR1 MDHEN and CDR2 SYDVKM. The CDR3 is 11 residues long.